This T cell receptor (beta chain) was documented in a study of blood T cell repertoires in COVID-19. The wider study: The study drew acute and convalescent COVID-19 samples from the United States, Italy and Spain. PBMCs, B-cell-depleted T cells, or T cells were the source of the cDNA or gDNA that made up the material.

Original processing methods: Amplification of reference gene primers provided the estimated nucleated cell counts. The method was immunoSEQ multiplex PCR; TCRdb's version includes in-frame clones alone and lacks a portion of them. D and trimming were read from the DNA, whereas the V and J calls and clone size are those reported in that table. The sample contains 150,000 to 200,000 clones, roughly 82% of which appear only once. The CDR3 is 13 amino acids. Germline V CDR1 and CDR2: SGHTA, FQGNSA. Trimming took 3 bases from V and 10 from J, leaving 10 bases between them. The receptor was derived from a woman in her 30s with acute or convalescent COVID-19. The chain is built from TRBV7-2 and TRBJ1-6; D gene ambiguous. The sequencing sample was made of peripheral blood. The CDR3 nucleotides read TGTGCCAGCAGCTTGGAGACCTTCTCACCCCTCCACTTT. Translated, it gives CASSLETFSPLHF.